The 22 T cell receptor beta chains listed next were all sequenced from one sample in a study of blood T cell repertoires in COVID-19. Produced via immunoSEQ multiplex PCR; TCRdb's table is partial and in-frame only. The sample shows approximately 150,000 clones, over 80% of them seen only once. Specimen: PBMCs or T cells enriched from blood (not recorded which). The receptors were gathered from a man in his 70s who had been exposed to COVID-19.

The chain joins TRBV6-2 or TRBV6-3 to TRBJ1-1; 12 nucleotides agree with TRBD1. Germline CDR1 and CDR2: MNHEY and SVGEGT. The V segment lost 5 bases and the J segment 10 bases; nucleotides outside the gene matches: 8. The CDR3 has 14 amino acids. The CDR3 protein is CASSHAGTGGSAFF. CDR3 coding DNA: TGTGCCAGCAGTCACGCCGGGACAGGGGGCTCAGCTTTCTTT.

The chain carries TRBV30 and TRBJ2-5; perhaps TRBD2 as D (6 bases). This CDR3 has 12 amino acids. The germline CDR1 and CDR2 sequences are GTSNPN and SVGIG (reference sequence). Deletions cut 2 bases from V and 7 bases from J, with 11 bases between. This CDR3 reads CAWSPPGVTQYF. The CDR3 nucleotides read TGTGCCTGGAGTCCCCCGGGAGTGACCCAGTACTTC.

This clone came up a few times. The rearrangement uses TRBV4-2 and TRBJ1-1, with D uncertain. The CDR3 length is 13 residues. The germline gives CDR1 LGHNA, CDR2 YNFKEQ. The ends were cut back, 1 base at V and 3 bases at J, with 6 bases in the middle. DNA for the CDR3: TGTGCCAGCAGCCAAGCTACGGACACTGAAGCTTTCTTT. It is translated as CASSQATDTEAFF.

The genes are TRBV18 and TRBJ1-5; TRBD1 might be the D (5 bases). The ends were cut back, 1 base at V and 1 base at J, with 20 bases in the middle. Germline lookup yields CDR1 KGHSH and CDR2 LQKENI. The length of the CDR3 is 19 residues. Written as DNA, the CDR3 is TGTGCCAGCTCACCACAGGGGCCGCGAGTTCTGGGGAGCAATCAGCCCCAGCATTTT. Its translation is CASSPQGPRVLGSNQPQHF. Based on the CDR3 plus reference TRBV18 and TRBJ1-5, the full variable domain is NAGVMQNPRHLVRRRGQEARLRCSPMKGHSHVYWYRQLPEEGLKFMVYLQKENIIDESGMPKERFSAEFPKEGPSILRIQQVVRGDSAAYFCASSPQGPRVLGSNQPQHFGDGTRLSIL.

The chain couples TRBV5-1 to TRBJ1-2; D possibly corresponds to TRBD1 (6 bases). CDR3 length: 16 amino acids. CDR1 and CDR2 (germline): SGHRS, YFSETQ. Trimming removed 5 bases from V and 4 bases from J, with 21 bases in between. The CDR3 protein is CASSRGTLDSPYGYTF. CDR3 DNA sequence: TGCGCCAGCAGTCGGGGTACGCTGGACAGCCCCTATGGCTACACCTTC.

The chain uses TRBV9 and TRBJ2-7, with D perhaps matching TRBD2 (6 bases). V gave up 2 bases and J gave up 6 bases, with 15 bases separating them. Germline CDR1 reads SGDLS; CDR2 reads YYNGEE. CDR3 size: 14 residues. CDR3 protein: CASSVGGILREQYF. CDR3 coding DNA: TGTGCCAGCAGCGTCGGAGGGATCCTGCGCGAGCAGTACTTC.

This chain joins TRBV11-1 and TRBJ1-6, with 8 bases that match TRBD1. This CDR3 is 15 amino acids long. Germline V gene data show CDR1 as SGHAT and CDR2 as FQDESV (reference sequence). V dropped 1 base and J dropped 7; count of bases not matched to a gene: 3. CDR3 region: CASSLGGQENSPLHF. The CDR3 DNA reads TGTGCCAGCAGCTTAGGGGGACAGGAGAATTCACCCCTCCACTTT.

The rearrangement links TRBV19 to TRBJ1-2, with TRBD1 identical over 9 bases. CDR1 is LNHDA and CDR2 is SQIVND in the germline V gene (reference sequence). This CDR3 is built from 17 residues. J lost 4 bases, V lost 2 bases, and 11 bases had no gene match. Here the CDR3 DNA reads TGTGCCAGTAGTATATCGGCACAGGGGGCTATAAGCTATGGCTACACCTTC. As protein: CASSISAQGAISYGYTF.

This clone was seen a single time. This sequence joins TRBV5-8 and TRBJ1-4; the D is unclear. This CDR3 region has 15 residues. V was clipped by 0 bases and J by 8 bases, with 14 bases between them. Germline lookup yields CDR1 SGHTS and CDR2 YDEGEE. The CDR3 protein is CASSLGTGREEKLFF. The DNA of the CDR3 is TGTGCCAGCAGCTTGGGTACGGGAAGGGAGGAAAAACTGTTTTTT.

In DNA form, the CDR3 reads TGTGCCAGCAGTGAACTAGCTGTGTCCTACGAGCAGTACTTC. This encodes CASSELAVSYEQYF. The gene calls are TRBV2 and TRBJ2-7, with D perhaps TRBD2 (5 bases). This CDR3 is 14 amino acids long. The germline V gene has CDR1 SNHLY and CDR2 FYNNEI. V was pared by 2 bases and J by 1 base, with 9 bases between. The entire variable domain, with the rest obtained from reference TRBV2 and TRBJ2-7, is as follows: EPEVTQTPSHQVTQMGQEVILRCVPISNHLYFYWYRQILGQKVEFLVSFYNNEISEKSEIFDDQFSVERPDGSNFTLKIRSTKLEDSAMYFCASSELAVSYEQYFGPGTRLTVT.

This chain joins TRBV5-5 and TRBJ1-1; no clear D gene. Germline CDR1 reads SGHKS; CDR2 reads YYEKEE (reference sequence). This CDR3 has 16 amino acids. The V end lost 3 bases, the J end lost 5 bases, and 20 bases lay between the germline ends. The CDR3 reads CASSSRMGREWTEAFF. In nucleotides, the CDR3 is TGTGCCAGCAGCTCAAGGATGGGGAGGGAATGGACTGAAGCTTTCTTT.

J is TRBJ2-7 and V is TRBV3-1 (or the pseudogene TRBV3-2), with D perhaps TRBD2 (5 bases). In germline, CDR1 is LGHDT, CDR2 YNNKEL (reference sequence). The CDR3 contains 13 residues. V lost 3 bases, J lost 2 bases, and 8 bases lay in between. The CDR3 reads CASSHGLTYEQYF. In DNA form, the CDR3 reads TGTGCCAGCAGCCACGGACTCACCTACGAGCAGTACTTC.

This chain uses TRBV2 with TRBJ2-7; possible D gene TRBD2, 5 bases. Trimming stripped 6 bases from V and 7 bases from J, with 10 bases between. CDR3 length: 11 amino acids. Germline CDR1 is SNHLY and CDR2 is FYNNEI. The chain's CDR3 is CASRQADEQYF. The CDR3 DNA follows: TGTGCCAGCAGACAAGCGGATGAGCAGTACTTC.

This rearrangement joins TRBV4-3 to TRBJ2-3; 8 bases align to TRBD2. Germline V gene lookup returns CDR1 LGHNA and CDR2 YSLEER. V trimming: 0 bases; J trimming: 2 bases; junction bases outside the gene matches: 19. The CDR3 spans 21 residues. CDR3 sequence reads: CASSQEAPVAGYISTTDTQYF. The CDR3 nucleotides read TGCGCCAGCAGCCAAGAAGCCCCAGTAGCGGGATATATTTCGACCACAGATACGCAGTATTTT.

The rearrangement joins TRBV19 to TRBJ1-4; 10 nucleotides align to TRBD1. Germline loops: CDR1 LNHDA, CDR2 SQIVND (reference sequence). The CDR3 covers 18 residues. The junction had 10 bases not matched to a gene; V was cut back by 5 bases and J by 1 base. CDR3 amino acids: CASSPQTGGEKTNEKLFF. CDR3 nucleotide sequence: TGTGCCAGTAGTCCTCAGACAGGGGGCGAAAAAACTAATGAAAAACTGTTTTTT.

The chain links TRBV30 to TRBJ1-6; 9 bases are shared with TRBD1. Germline assignment: CDR1 GTSNPN and CDR2 SVGIG (reference sequence). Unmatched junction bases numbered 2, after V lost 4 bases and J lost 7 bases. The CDR3 runs to 13 residues. CDR3 sequence (DNA): TGTGCCTGGACCGGGACAGGGAATTCACCCCTCCACTTT. Its protein is CAWTGTGNSPLHF. Full variable domain (outside the CDR3, taken from reference TRBV30 and TRBJ1-6): SQTIHQWPATLVQPVGSPLSLECTVEGTSNPNLYWYRQAAGRGLQLLFYSVGIGQISSEVPQNLSASRPQDRQFILSSKKLLLSDSGFYLCAWTGTGNSPLHFGNGTRLTVT.

This chain joins TRBV28 and TRBJ1-5; TRBD1 agrees at 8 bases. With 3 bases clipped from V and 6 bases from J, the junction kept 7 bases outside the gene matches. The CDR3 is 15 residues long. Germline loops: CDR1 MDHEN, CDR2 SYDVKM. The CDR3 nucleotides read TGTGCCAGCAGTTTCCGGACAGGGAATAGTCAGCCCCAGCATTTT. Its translation: CASSFRTGNSQPQHF.

J is TRBJ1-2 and V is TRBV12-3 or TRBV12-4, with TRBD1 matching 8 bases. Germline trimming cut 8 bases from V and 6 bases from J; bases unmatched to any gene: 2. The CDR3 consists of 11 residues. The CDR3 loop reads CASGQGNGYTF. CDR3 coding DNA: TGTGCCAGCGGACAGGGCAATGGCTACACCTTC.

The chain couples TRBV6-5 to TRBJ1-1; D is undetermined. Germline V gene data show CDR1 as MNHEY and CDR2 as SVGAGI. V gave up 3 bases and J gave up 4 bases, with 15 bases separating them. The CDR3 runs to 15 residues. The CDR3 DNA reads as TGTGCCAGCAGTTATGTTAGGATTCCAGGCACTGAAGCTTTCTTT. It translates to CASSYVRIPGTEAFF.

J is TRBJ2-7 and V is TRBV27, with 8 bases fitting TRBD2. J gave up 0 bases and V 4 bases, and 8 bases lay outside the gene matches. The CDR3 totals 16 residues. Germline lookup yields CDR1 MNHEY and CDR2 SMNVEV (reference sequence). Here the CDR3 reads CASSSLLLAASYEQYF. DNA for the CDR3: TGTGCCAGCAGTTCCTTATTACTAGCGGCCTCCTACGAGCAGTACTTC.

The chain links TRBV14 to TRBJ2-7, with D maybe TRBD2 (5 bases). Germline CDR1 SGHDN, CDR2 FVKESK. Trimming took off 2 bases at V and 3 bases at J, with 20 bases between the two ends. The CDR3 consists of 17 residues. The CDR3 bases are TGTGCCAGCAGCCAAATGGGAGCAGGATTGATCAGCTACGAGCAGTACTTC. Its translation: CASSQMGAGLISYEQYF.

This clone was counted a single time. The V gene is TRBV12-3 or TRBV12-4, the J gene TRBJ1-2; TRBD1 matches 7 bases. The CDR3 spans 12 residues. V dropped 8 bases and J dropped 8; count of bases not matched to a gene: 8. In DNA form, the CDR3 reads TGTGCCAGCCAGGGGGTAATTGGAGGCTACACCTTC. Its protein is CASQGVIGGYTF.